Below, 15 T cell receptor beta chains from the same sample are listed, as sequenced in a study of T-cell memory formation after mild COVID-19. TCRdb passed the 5' RACE reads through MiXCR, listing each CDR3 protein once. The table has roughly 86,000 distinct CDR3 sequences, about an eighth seen once. Sequences were obtained from PBMCs or a T cell subset sorted from them (not recorded which). These receptors were obtained from an adult woman who had mild COVID-19 (a few samples of this study predate the infection). Cell type and time point are not known.

The chain couples TRBV11-2 to TRBJ2-7, with 15 bases aligning to TRBD2. This CDR3 spans 16 amino acids. The V segment lost 7 bases and the J segment 4 bases; nucleotides outside the gene matches: 8. The V gene's germline CDR1 is SGHAT and CDR2 FQNNGV. The CDR3 sequence: CASNGLAGGPGYEQYF. CDR3 bases: TGTGCCAGCAACGGACTAGCGGGAGGGCCAGGGTACGAGCAGTACTTC.

This clonotype was recorded a few times. The chain has TRBV4-2 and TRBJ2-1; the match to TRBD2 covers 14 bases. The CDR3 length is 18 residues. The V segment lost 5 bases and the J segment 1 base; nucleotides outside the gene matches: 7. Looked up from germline, CDR1 is LGHNA and CDR2 is YNFKEQ. The CDR3 nucleotides read TGTGCCAGCAGCGGGGGGGGACTAGCGGGAGCTTCCTACAATGAGCAGTTCTTC. Encoded protein: CASSGGGLAGASYNEQFF.

The chain uses TRBV30 and TRBJ1-2; TRBD1 might be the D (6 bases). Per germline, CDR1 GTSNPN and CDR2 SVGIG (reference sequence). This CDR3 has 13 amino acids. V lost 3 bases to trimming and J lost 3 bases, with 11 bases between them. For the CDR3, the DNA is TGTGCCTGGAGCCCGGGACACCACTATGGCTACACCTTC. The encoded protein is CAWSPGHHYGYTF.

This CDR3 reads CSDLLAGDTDTQYF. For the CDR3, the DNA is TGCAGTGATTTACTAGCGGGGGACACAGATACGCAGTATTTT. The J gene is TRBJ2-3, the V gene TRBV20-1, with 11 bases aligning to TRBD2. CDR3 length: 14 amino acids. CDR1 is DFQATT and CDR2 is SNEGSKA in the germline V gene (reference sequence). V was clipped by 7 bases and J by 2 bases; unmatched bases: 5.

This clonotype has only a few counts. The chain combines TRBV11-3 with TRBJ2-1; 10 bases map to TRBD2. With 4 bases clipped from V and 6 bases from J, the junction kept 15 bases outside the gene matches. The CDR3 has 18 residues. The V gene's germline CDR1 is SGHNT and CDR2 YENEEA. Here the CDR3 DNA reads TGTGCCAGCAGCTCCAGGCTAGCGGGAGAATCTGACCGCAATGAGCAGTTCTTC. Amino acids: CASSSRLAGESDRNEQFF.

V is TRBV4-2 and J is TRBJ2-2; the match to TRBD2 covers 13 bases. The germline V gene encodes CDR1 LGHNA and CDR2 YNFKEQ. The CDR3 sequence is 17 residues long. The ends lost 1 base at V and 5 bases at J; junction bases unmatched: 4. The CDR3 protein is CASSQGGTSGKTGELFF. DNA for the CDR3: TGTGCCAGCAGCCAAGGAGGGACTAGCGGGAAAACCGGGGAGCTGTTTTTT.

There are a few counts of this clonotype. In DNA, the CDR3 is TGTGCCAGCAGTCACGGACAGAACTATGGCTACACCTTC. Translating gives CASSHGQNYGYTF. The V gene is TRBV27, the J gene TRBJ1-2, with D possibly TRBD1 on 6 matching bases. V lost 5 bases to trimming and J lost 2 bases, with 9 bases between them. The CDR3 length is 13 residues. Germline V gene sequence: CDR1 MNHEY, CDR2 SMNVEV (reference sequence).

This clonotype has more than one count but fewer than ten. The genes are TRBV5-1 and TRBJ1-1; weak D call: TRBD1 (6 bases). V gave up 0 bases and J gave up 5 bases, with 14 bases separating them. CDR1 SGHRS and CDR2 YFSETQ come from the germline V gene. The CDR3 contains 15 residues. The CDR3 here is CASSLDWGQRTEAFF. The CDR3 nucleotides read TGCGCCAGCAGCTTGGATTGGGGGCAAAGGACTGAAGCTTTCTTT.

The chain employs TRBV7-9 and TRBJ2-2; 9 bases agree with TRBD2. Germline V gene lookup returns CDR1 SEHNR and CDR2 FQNEAQ (reference sequence). The trim removed 3 bases at V and 2 bases at J, leaving 10 bases unmatched. The CDR3 extends over 18 amino acids. CDR3 protein: CASSLGPSGDHNTGELFF. The CDR3 DNA is TGTGCCAGCAGCTTGGGTCCTAGCGGGGATCATAACACCGGGGAGCTGTTTTTT.

This clonotype has a handful of counts. This chain connects TRBV4-3 to TRBJ2-5; weak D call: TRBD2 (6 bases). Germline CDR1 and CDR2: LGHNA and YSLEER. V was cut by 4 bases and J by 5 bases, with 20 bases left in between. This CDR3 comprises 16 residues. CDR3 sequence reads: CASSRRAYGSGETQYF. CDR3 DNA sequence: TGCGCCAGCAGCCGACGCGCTTACGGGAGTGGCGAGACCCAGTACTTC.

This clonotype came up a few times. CDR3 bases: TGTGCCAGCAGTAGGGAGAGCGGGCTGCAAGAGACCCAGTACTTC. The encoded protein is CASSRESGLQETQYF. The chain employs TRBV27 and TRBJ2-5; a weak D match, TRBD2 (6 bases). CDR1 and CDR2 from the germline V gene are MNHEY and SMNVEV (reference sequence). The CDR3 runs to 15 residues. V dropped 5 bases and J dropped 2 bases, with 15 bases sitting between them.

This clonotype has only a few counts. The CDR3 sequence is CASSVSMTSYEQYF. The CDR3 nucleotides are TGTGCCAGCAGCGTAAGCATGACCTCCTACGAGCAGTACTTC. The J gene is TRBJ2-7, the V gene TRBV9; D gene unclear. The CDR3 has 14 amino acids. Germline CDR1 and CDR2: SGDLS and YYNGEE. V was trimmed by 1 base and J by 0 bases, leaving 8 bases between them.

This clonotype was seen a few times. The CDR3 DNA sequence: TGCAGTGCTAGAACCGGGACTGCCTACGAGCAGTACTTC. Protein sequence: CSARTGTAYEQYF. The rearrangement joins TRBV20-1 to TRBJ2-7; perhaps TRBD2 as D (6 bases). This CDR3 has 13 residues. Trimming stripped 2 bases from V and 2 bases from J, with 10 bases between. The germline gives CDR1 DFQATT, CDR2 SNEGSKA (reference sequence).

The rearrangement uses TRBV24-1 and TRBJ2-5, with a tentative D call TRBD1 (5 bases). The germline V gene has CDR1 KGHDR and CDR2 SFDVKD. This CDR3 region has 11 residues. V was clipped by 9 bases and J by 5 bases, with 9 bases between them. The CDR3 region has the DNA TGTGCCACCCGCGCAGGGGAGACCCAGTACTTC. It encodes CATRAGETQYF.

This clonotype was counted between two and nine times. The chain employs TRBV24-1 and TRBJ2-2; D gene unclear. Per the germline V gene, CDR1 is KGHDR and CDR2 is SFDVKD. The length of the CDR3 is 16 residues. V was clipped by 5 bases and J by 3 bases, with 15 bases between them. The CDR3 bases are TGTGCCACCAGTGCCGCGCAGGACCTCTACACCGGGGAGCTGTTTTTT. It specifies CATSAAQDLYTGELFF.